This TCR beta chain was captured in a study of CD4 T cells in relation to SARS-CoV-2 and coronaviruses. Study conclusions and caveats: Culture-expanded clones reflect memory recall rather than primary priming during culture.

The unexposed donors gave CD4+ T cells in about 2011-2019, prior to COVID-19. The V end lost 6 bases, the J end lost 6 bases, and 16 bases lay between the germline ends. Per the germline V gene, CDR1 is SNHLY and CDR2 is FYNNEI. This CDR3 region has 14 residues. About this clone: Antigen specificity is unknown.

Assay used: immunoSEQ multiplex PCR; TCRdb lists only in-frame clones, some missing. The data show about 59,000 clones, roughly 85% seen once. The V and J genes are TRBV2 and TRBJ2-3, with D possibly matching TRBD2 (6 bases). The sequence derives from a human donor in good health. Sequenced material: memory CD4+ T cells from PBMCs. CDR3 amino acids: CASSNLGGQDTQYF. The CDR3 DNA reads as TGTGCCAGCAGCAACCTCGGAGGGCAGGATACGCAGTATTTT. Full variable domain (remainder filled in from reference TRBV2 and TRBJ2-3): EPEVTQTPSHQVTQMGQEVILRCVPISNHLYFYWYRQILGQKVEFLVSFYNNEISEKSEIFDDQFSVERPDGSNFTLKIRSTKLEDSAMYFCASSNLGGQDTQYFGPGTRLTVL.